This TCR beta chain was captured in a study of blood T cell repertoires in COVID-19. Trimming pared 5 bases from V and 0 bases from J, leaving 7 bases between. The V gene's germline CDR1 is ENHRY and CDR2 SYGVKD. The CDR3 covers 13 residues. Donors in Cohort 3 counted as recovered after two negative PCRs, clearance, or symptom resolution. Sequenced by immunoSEQ multiplex PCR; TCRdb stores in-frame clones only, minus some. The data hold 150,000 or so clones, with roughly nine tenths observed a single time. The sample comprised PBMCs or T cells enriched from blood (not recorded which). The sequence derives from a woman in her 50s who had recovered from COVID-19. The chain joins TRBV10-3 to TRBJ1-1; D remains ambiguous. The CDR3 DNA is TGTGCCATCAGTCAAACAGTGAACACTGAAGCTTTCTTT. The encoded protein is CAISQTVNTEAFF.